A single TCR beta chain is shown here with its context. The antigen is unknown. The data stem from a study of cytomegalovirus exposure and HLA in healthy donors. On the study more broadly: Genotyping of roughly 400 donors showed that about 79% belonged to the Caucasian-associated ancestry cluster.

Both 60 Vbeta primers and 13 Jbeta primers went into the PCR. Generated by immunoSEQ multiplex PCR, the TCRdb table keeps only in-frame clones and is missing some. The profile shows about 100,000 clones, roughly 79% of them singletons. General study points: Reports credit the classifier with highly specific, highly sensitive diagnosis of cytomegalovirus status. A cluster of highly shared sequence variants was likely a sequencing artifact. When the data were analyzed later, several of the most significant clusters appeared to be linked to common viral pathogens.

After removal of 3 bases from V and 7 bases from J, the junction contained 11 bases not matched to a gene. The CDR3 contains 17 residues. Germline CDR1 is SGHTA and CDR2 is FQGNSA. The clonotype comes from a woman aged 40 to 55 in good health and CMV-seronegative. The specimen was PBMCs. The chain combines TRBV7-2 with TRBJ2-1; 11 bases line up with TRBD2. The CDR3 coding sequence is TGTGCCAGCAGCTTGACTAGCGGGGCCTCGGGGAGGAATGAGCAGTTCTTC. It encodes CASSLTSGASGRNEQFF.